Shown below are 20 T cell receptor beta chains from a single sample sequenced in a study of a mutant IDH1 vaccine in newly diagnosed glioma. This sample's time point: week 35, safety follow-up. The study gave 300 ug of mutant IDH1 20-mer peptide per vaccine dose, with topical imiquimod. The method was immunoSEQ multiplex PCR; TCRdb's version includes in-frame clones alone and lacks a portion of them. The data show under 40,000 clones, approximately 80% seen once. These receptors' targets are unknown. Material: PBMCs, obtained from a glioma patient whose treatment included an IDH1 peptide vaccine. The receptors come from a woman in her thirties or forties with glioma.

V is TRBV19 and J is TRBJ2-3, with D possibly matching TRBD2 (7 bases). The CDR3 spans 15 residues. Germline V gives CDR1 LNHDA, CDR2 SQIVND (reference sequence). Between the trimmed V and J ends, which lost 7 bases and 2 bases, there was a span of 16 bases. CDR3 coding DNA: TGTGCCAGTACAGGGGCGGGGAGGGTCACAGATACGCAGTATTTT. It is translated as CASTGAGRVTDTQYF.

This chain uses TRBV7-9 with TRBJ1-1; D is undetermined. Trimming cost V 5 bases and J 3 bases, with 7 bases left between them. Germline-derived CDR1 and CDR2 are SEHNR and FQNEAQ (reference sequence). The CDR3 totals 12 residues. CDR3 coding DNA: TGTGCCAGCAGCCGGCAGGACACTGAAGCTTTCTTT. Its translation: CASSRQDTEAFF.

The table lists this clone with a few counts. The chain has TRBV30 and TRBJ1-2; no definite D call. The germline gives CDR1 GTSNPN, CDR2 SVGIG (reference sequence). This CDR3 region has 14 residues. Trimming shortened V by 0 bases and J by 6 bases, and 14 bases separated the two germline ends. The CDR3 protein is CAWSVRGTPDGYTF. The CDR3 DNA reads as TGTGCCTGGAGTGTACGTGGCACGCCGGATGGCTACACCTTC. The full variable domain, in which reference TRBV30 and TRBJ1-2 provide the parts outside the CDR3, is SQTIHQWPATLVQPVGSPLSLECTVEGTSNPNLYWYRQAAGRGLQLLFYSVGIGQISSEVPQNLSASRPQDRQFILSSKKLLLSDSGFYLCAWSVRGTPDGYTFGSGTRLTVV.

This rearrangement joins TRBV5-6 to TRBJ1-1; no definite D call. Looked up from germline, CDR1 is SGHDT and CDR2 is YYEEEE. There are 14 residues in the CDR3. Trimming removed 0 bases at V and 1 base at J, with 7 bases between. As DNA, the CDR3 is TGTGCCAGCAGCTTGGGACCGAAGAACACTGAAGCTTTCTTT. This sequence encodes CASSLGPKNTEAFF.

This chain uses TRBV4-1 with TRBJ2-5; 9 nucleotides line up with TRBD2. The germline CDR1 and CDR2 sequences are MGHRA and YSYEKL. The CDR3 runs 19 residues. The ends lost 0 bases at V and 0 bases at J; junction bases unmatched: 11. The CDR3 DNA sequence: TGCGCCAGCAGCCAAGATAGGCTAGCGGGGACTCCACACCAAGAGACCCAGTACTTC. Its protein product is CASSQDRLAGTPHQETQYF.

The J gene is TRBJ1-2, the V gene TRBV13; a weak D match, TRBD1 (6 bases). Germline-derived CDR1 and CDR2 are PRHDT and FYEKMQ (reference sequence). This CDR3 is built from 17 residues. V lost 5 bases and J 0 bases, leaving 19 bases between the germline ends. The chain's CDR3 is CASSLAAGGPTNYGYTF. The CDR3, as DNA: TGTGCCAGCAGCCTTGCCGCTGGGGGGCCTACTAACTATGGCTACACCTTC.

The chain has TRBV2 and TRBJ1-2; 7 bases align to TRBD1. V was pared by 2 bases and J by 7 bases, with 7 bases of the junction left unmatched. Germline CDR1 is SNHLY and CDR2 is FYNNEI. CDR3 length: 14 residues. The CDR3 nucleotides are TGTGCCAGCAGTGAAACGTCAGGGGGATCTGGCTACACCTTC. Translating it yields CASSETSGGSGYTF.

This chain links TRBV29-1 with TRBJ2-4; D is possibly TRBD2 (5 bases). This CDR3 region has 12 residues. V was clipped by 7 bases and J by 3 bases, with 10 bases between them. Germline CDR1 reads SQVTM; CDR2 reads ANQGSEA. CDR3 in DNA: TGCAGCGCCCTCCGGGGCAAAAACATTCAGTACTTC. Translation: CSALRGKNIQYF.

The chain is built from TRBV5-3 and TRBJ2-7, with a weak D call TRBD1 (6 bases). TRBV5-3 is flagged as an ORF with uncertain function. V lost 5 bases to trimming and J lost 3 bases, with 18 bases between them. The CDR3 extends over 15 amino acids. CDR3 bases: TGTGCCAGAAGATCAGGATGGGACATAGGCTACGAGCAGTACTTC. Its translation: CARRSGWDIGYEQYF.

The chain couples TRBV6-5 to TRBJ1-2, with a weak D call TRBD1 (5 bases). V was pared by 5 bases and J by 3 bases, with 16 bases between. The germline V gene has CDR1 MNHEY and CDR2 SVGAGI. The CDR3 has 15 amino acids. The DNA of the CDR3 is TGTGCCAGCAGTCCTACCCCGGAGGGGCACTATGGCTACACCTTC. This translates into CASSPTPEGHYGYTF.

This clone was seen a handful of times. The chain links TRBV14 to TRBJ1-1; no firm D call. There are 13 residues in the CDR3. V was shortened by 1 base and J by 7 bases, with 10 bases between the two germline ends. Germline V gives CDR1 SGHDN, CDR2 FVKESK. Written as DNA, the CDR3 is TGTGCCAGCAGCCAAGGAGACGGTCGTGAAGCTTTCTTT. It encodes CASSQGDGREAFF.

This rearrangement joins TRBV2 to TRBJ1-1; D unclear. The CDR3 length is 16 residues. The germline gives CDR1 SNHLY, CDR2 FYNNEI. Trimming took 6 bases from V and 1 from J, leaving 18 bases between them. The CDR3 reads CASSQRAAPGNTEAFF. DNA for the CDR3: TGTGCCAGCAGCCAGAGGGCAGCACCCGGGAACACTGAAGCTTTCTTT. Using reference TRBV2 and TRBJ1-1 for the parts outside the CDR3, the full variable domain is EPEVTQTPSHQVTQMGQEVILRCVPISNHLYFYWYRQILGQKVEFLVSFYNNEISEKSEIFDDQFSVERPDGSNFTLKIRSTKLEDSAMYFCASSQRAAPGNTEAFFGQGTRLTVV.

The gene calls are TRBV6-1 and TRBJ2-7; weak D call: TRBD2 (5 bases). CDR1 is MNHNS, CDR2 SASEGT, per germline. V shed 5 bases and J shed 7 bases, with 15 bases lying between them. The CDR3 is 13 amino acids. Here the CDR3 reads CASSTGMPGEQYF. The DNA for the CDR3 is TGTGCCAGCAGTACCGGGATGCCGGGGGAGCAGTACTTC.

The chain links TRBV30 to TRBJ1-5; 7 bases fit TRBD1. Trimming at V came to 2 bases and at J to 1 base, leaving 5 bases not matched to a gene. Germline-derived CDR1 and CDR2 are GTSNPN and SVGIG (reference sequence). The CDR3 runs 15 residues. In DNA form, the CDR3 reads TGTGCCTGGAGTCCAATGACAGGGAGCAATCAGCCCCAGCATTTT. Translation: CAWSPMTGSNQPQHF.

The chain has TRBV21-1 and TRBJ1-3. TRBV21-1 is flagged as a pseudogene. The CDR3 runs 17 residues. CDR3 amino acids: CASSKFPGTYSGNTIYF. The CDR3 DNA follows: TGTGCCAGCAGCAAATTCCCAGGGACTTATTCTGGAAACACCATATATTTT.

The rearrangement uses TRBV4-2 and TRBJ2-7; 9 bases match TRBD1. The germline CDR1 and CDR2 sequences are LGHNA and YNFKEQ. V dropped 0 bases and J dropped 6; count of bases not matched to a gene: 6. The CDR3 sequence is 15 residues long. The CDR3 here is CASSQDDRGSGEQYF. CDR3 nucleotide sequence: TGTGCCAGCAGCCAAGACGACAGGGGGTCGGGCGAGCAGTACTTC.

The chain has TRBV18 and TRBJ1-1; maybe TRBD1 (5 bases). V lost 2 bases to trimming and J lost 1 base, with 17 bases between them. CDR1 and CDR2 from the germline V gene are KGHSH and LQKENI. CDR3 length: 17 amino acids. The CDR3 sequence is CASSPLPQGDSNTEAFF. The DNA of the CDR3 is TGTGCCAGCTCACCATTACCGCAGGGAGACTCGAACACTGAAGCTTTCTTT.

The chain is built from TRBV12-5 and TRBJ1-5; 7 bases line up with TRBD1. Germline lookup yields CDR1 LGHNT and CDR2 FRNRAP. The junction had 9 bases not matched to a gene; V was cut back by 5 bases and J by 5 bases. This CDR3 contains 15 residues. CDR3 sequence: CASGREGAPDQPQHF. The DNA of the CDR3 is TGTGCTAGTGGTCGGGAGGGGGCACCAGATCAGCCCCAGCATTTT.

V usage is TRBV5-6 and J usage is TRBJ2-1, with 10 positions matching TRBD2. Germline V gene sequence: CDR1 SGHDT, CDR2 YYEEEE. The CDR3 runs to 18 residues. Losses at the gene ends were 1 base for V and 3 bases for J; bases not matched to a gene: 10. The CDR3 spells CASSLSLASGGYYNEQFF. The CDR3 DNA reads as TGTGCCAGCAGCTTGAGTTTAGCTAGCGGGGGATACTACAATGAGCAGTTCTTC.

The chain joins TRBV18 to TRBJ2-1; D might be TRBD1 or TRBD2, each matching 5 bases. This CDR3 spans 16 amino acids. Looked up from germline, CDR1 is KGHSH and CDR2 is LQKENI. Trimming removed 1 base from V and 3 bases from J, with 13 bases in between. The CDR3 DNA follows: TGTGCCAGCTCACCACAGGGGCTAGCTTACTACAATGAGCAGTTCTTC. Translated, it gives CASSPQGLAYYNEQFF.